A selection of T cell receptor beta chains follows, all from one sample in a study of T cells after yellow fever vaccination. TCRdb re-called the 5' RACE reads with MiXCR, one entry per CDR3 protein. Found here are around 360,000 distinct CDR3 sequences, under 14% of them singletons; the top ten hold roughly 18%. The input for sequencing was PBMCs, taken on the day of the first yellow fever vaccination. The receptors come from a man aged 18 to 30 who received the YFV17D yellow fever vaccine. CDR3s include the opening cysteine and the closing phenylalanine or tryptophan. The D gene is left open where the match is weak. Some rows mark clone size as missing; the rest say once, few, many or name a class of expanded clone.

V gene: TRBV18
clone size: few
J gene: TRBJ2-3
D gene: NA
CDR3 DNA: TGTGCCAGCTCACCTACGGACTCTTCAGATACGCAGTATTTT
CDR3 protein: CASSPTDSSDTQYF

V gene: TRBV27
clone size: few
J gene: TRBJ1-5
D gene: NA
CDR3 DNA: TGTGCCAGCACGGCATTCGGACCTCATATCAGCAATCAGCCCCAGCATTTT
CDR3 protein: CASTAFGPHISNQPQHF

V gene: TRBV11-1
clone size: NA
J gene: TRBJ2-1
D gene: TRBD2
CDR3 DNA: TGTGCCAGCAGCTTGACTAGCGGGGGGGCGAAAGTCTACAATGAGCAGTTCTTC
CDR3 protein: CASSLTSGGAKVYNEQFF

V gene: TRBV28
clone size: few
J gene: TRBJ2-2
D gene: NA
CDR3 DNA: TGTGCCAGCAGTCGTAGGCAGGACTGGGAGCTGTTTTTT
CDR3 protein: CASSRRQDWELFF

V gene: TRBV7-9
clone size: many
J gene: TRBJ2-1
D gene: NA
CDR3 DNA: TGTGCCAGCAGCCTCAGGGTTGATGAGCAGTTCTTC
CDR3 protein: CASSLRVDEQFF

V gene: TRBV25-1
clone size: NA
J gene: TRBJ2-2
D gene: NA
CDR3 DNA: TGTGCCAGCAGTGAAGTAGCTCCGGTAGTGGGGAACACCGGGGAGCTGTTTTTT
CDR3 protein: CASSEVAPVVGNTGELFF

V gene: TRBV7-2
clone size: many
J gene: TRBJ2-1
D gene: NA
CDR3 DNA: TGTGCCAGCACAAGCTACAATGAGCAGTTCTTC
CDR3 protein: CASTSYNEQFF

V gene: TRBV20-1
clone size: few
J gene: TRBJ1-5
D gene: TRBD1
CDR3 DNA: TGCAGTGCTAGGACCGGGACAGCAAATCAGCCCCAGCATTTT
CDR3 protein: CSARTGTANQPQHF

V gene: TRBV5-1
clone size: NA
J gene: TRBJ2-1
D gene: NA
CDR3 DNA: TGCGCCAGCAGCTTGGCCGGGCGGATGGAGAATGAGCAGTTCTTC
CDR3 protein: CASSLAGRMENEQFF

V gene: TRBV29-1
clone size: NA
J gene: TRBJ2-2
D gene: NA
CDR3 DNA: TGCAGCGTTGGTTGGCTCGAGGTCACCGGGGAGCTGTTTTTT
CDR3 protein: CSVGWLEVTGELFF

V gene: TRBV19
clone size: NA
J gene: TRBJ1-1
D gene: TRBD1
CDR3 DNA: TGTGCCAGTAGGAGGGGACAGGGAAGTACTTCTGAAGCTTTCTTT
CDR3 protein: CASRRGQGSTSEAFF

V gene: TRBV7-9
clone size: few
J gene: TRBJ2-4
D gene: NA
CDR3 DNA: TGTGCCAGCAGCCTAGACTCGGGATCCAAAAACATTCAGTACTTC
CDR3 protein: CASSLDSGSKNIQYF

V gene: TRBV7-3
clone size: many
J gene: TRBJ1-1
D gene: TRBD1
CDR3 DNA: TGTGCCAGCAGCGGAGGGGGCGCCTACACTGAAGCTTTCTTT
CDR3 protein: CASSGGGAYTEAFF

V gene: TRBV5-1
clone size: many
J gene: TRBJ1-2
D gene: TRBD1
CDR3 DNA: TGCGCCAGCAGCTTGGGACAGGGGGCAAACTATGGCTACACCTTC
CDR3 protein: CASSLGQGANYGYTF

V gene: TRBV11-1
clone size: few
J gene: TRBJ2-3
D gene: TRBD2
CDR3 DNA: TGTGCCAGCAGACGGGGGGAAGATACGCAGTATTTT
CDR3 protein: CASRRGEDTQYF

V gene: TRBV27
clone size: NA
J gene: TRBJ2-1
D gene: TRBD1
CDR3 DNA: TGTGCCAGCAGTAAAGGGGGCTCTACCTACAATGAGCAGTTCTTC
CDR3 protein: CASSKGGSTYNEQFF

V gene: TRBV7-3
clone size: NA
J gene: TRBJ2-7
D gene: NA
CDR3 DNA: TGTGCCAGCAGCTACGCGACAGGGAGGGAGCAGTACTTC
CDR3 protein: CASSYATGREQYF

V gene: TRBV19
clone size: NA
J gene: TRBJ2-1
D gene: NA
CDR3 DNA: TGTGCCAGTAGTATAGGGAGCGGATACAATGAGCAGTTCTTC
CDR3 protein: CASSIGSGYNEQFF

V gene: TRBV6-2/TRBV6-3
clone size: few
J gene: TRBJ2-1
D gene: NA
CDR3 DNA: TGTGCCAGCAGTCCCTCAGGGTTTATACGCAATGAGCAGTTCTTC
CDR3 protein: CASSPSGFIRNEQFF

V gene: TRBV6-4
clone size: NA
J gene: TRBJ1-1
D gene: NA
CDR3 DNA: TGTGCCAGCAGGCCCGAGTACGGAGGTAACACTGAAGCTTTCTTT
CDR3 protein: CASRPEYGGNTEAFF

V gene: TRBV6-5
clone size: few
J gene: TRBJ2-3
D gene: NA
CDR3 DNA: TGTGCCAGCAGCCGAGCTGGGGGAAGCGCAGATACGCAGTATTTT
CDR3 protein: CASSRAGGSADTQYF

V gene: TRBV9
clone size: NA
J gene: TRBJ2-3
D gene: TRBD1
CDR3 DNA: TGTGCCAGCAGCGGCAGACAGGGGACCCCAGATACGCAGTATTTT
CDR3 protein: CASSGRQGTPDTQYF

V gene: TRBV12-3/TRBV12-4
clone size: many
J gene: TRBJ2-7
D gene: NA
CDR3 DNA: TGTGCCATCTCAAGGACTTCGAAAAACGAGCAGTACTTC
CDR3 protein: CAISRTSKNEQYF

V gene: TRBV29-1
clone size: NA
J gene: TRBJ2-7
D gene: NA
CDR3 DNA: TGCAGCGTTGAACAGGACACCTACGAGCAGTACTTC
CDR3 protein: CSVEQDTYEQYF

V gene: TRBV18
clone size: many
J gene: TRBJ2-3
D gene: NA
CDR3 DNA: TGTGCCAGCTCACCACCCAGGGCGACAGATACGCAGTATTTT
CDR3 protein: CASSPPRATDTQYF

V gene: TRBV29-1
clone size: NA
J gene: TRBJ1-1
D gene: NA
CDR3 DNA: TGCAGCGCCCGATTAGACAGCGATAACACTGAAGCTTTCTTT
CDR3 protein: CSARLDSDNTEAFF

V gene: TRBV15
clone size: few
J gene: TRBJ2-1
D gene: TRBD1
CDR3 DNA: TGTGCCACCAGCAGTAGACAGGGTTCCAATGAGCAGTTCTTC
CDR3 protein: CATSSRQGSNEQFF

V gene: TRBV12-5
clone size: NA
J gene: TRBJ2-1
D gene: NA
CDR3 DNA: TGTGCTAGTGGTTTGGGGGGGTTGGGTGAGCAGTTCTTC
CDR3 protein: CASGLGGLGEQFF

V gene: TRBV7-2
clone size: NA
J gene: TRBJ1-2
D gene: TRBD1
CDR3 DNA: TGTGCCAGCAGCCCCACAGGGGCTGGATACTATGGCTACACCTTC
CDR3 protein: CASSPTGAGYYGYTF

V gene: TRBV20-1
clone size: few
J gene: TRBJ2-3
D gene: NA
CDR3 DNA: TGCAGTGCTTCTAGTGGATTGGAGGGTACGCAGTATTTT
CDR3 protein: CSASSGLEGTQYF

V gene: TRBV4-3
clone size: many
J gene: TRBJ2-3
D gene: NA
CDR3 DNA: TGCGCCAGCAGCCAAGAATGGGGGGCAGATACGCAGTATTTT
CDR3 protein: CASSQEWGADTQYF

V gene: TRBV7-2
clone size: NA
J gene: TRBJ2-5
D gene: NA
CDR3 DNA: TGTGCCAGCAGCTTAAGGTTTCGTCAGGGATTACAAGAGACCCAGTACTTC
CDR3 protein: CASSLRFRQGLQETQYF

V gene: TRBV5-1
clone size: many
J gene: TRBJ2-2
D gene: NA
CDR3 DNA: TGCGCCAGCAGCTTGGGGACTCACACCGGGGAGCTGTTTTTT
CDR3 protein: CASSLGTHTGELFF

V gene: TRBV11-1
clone size: NA
J gene: TRBJ2-5
D gene: NA
CDR3 DNA: TGTGCCAGCAGCCGAAGGGGAGTCGAGGAGACCCAGTACTTC
CDR3 protein: CASSRRGVEETQYF

V gene: TRBV2
clone size: NA
J gene: TRBJ1-1
D gene: NA
CDR3 DNA: TGTGCCAGCAGTACCGAACGCGGGGACACTGAAGCTTTCTTT
CDR3 protein: CASSTERGDTEAFF

V gene: TRBV20-1
clone size: NA
J gene: TRBJ2-7
D gene: NA
CDR3 DNA: TGCAGTGCAAATCCCGGGTCTAATGCCTACGAGCAGTACTTC
CDR3 protein: CSANPGSNAYEQYF

V gene: TRBV9
clone size: NA
J gene: TRBJ2-3
D gene: TRBD1
CDR3 DNA: TGTGCCAGCAGCGTAGCGGTGAGGGGGCCCAGCACAGATACGCAGTATTTT
CDR3 protein: CASSVAVRGPSTDTQYF

V gene: TRBV2
clone size: NA
J gene: TRBJ2-1
D gene: TRBD1
CDR3 DNA: TGTGCCAGCAGTCCCGAAGGACAGGGGGCCTACAATGAGCAGTTCTTC
CDR3 protein: CASSPEGQGAYNEQFF

V gene: TRBV9
clone size: NA
J gene: TRBJ1-1
D gene: NA
CDR3 DNA: TGTGCCAGCAGCCCAGGGACTCTTAGTCCTGAAGCTTTCTTT
CDR3 protein: CASSPGTLSPEAFF

V gene: TRBV18
clone size: few
J gene: TRBJ1-5
D gene: NA
CDR3 DNA: TGTGCCAGCTCACCATACCGGGGAAGCAATCAGCCCCAGCATTTT
CDR3 protein: CASSPYRGSNQPQHF

V gene: TRBV12-3/TRBV12-4
clone size: NA
J gene: TRBJ1-4
D gene: NA
CDR3 DNA: TGTGCCAGCAGTCCCCCTCTAAATGAAAAACTGTTTTTT
CDR3 protein: CASSPPLNEKLFF

V gene: TRBV10-3
clone size: NA
J gene: TRBJ1-6
D gene: TRBD1
CDR3 DNA: TGTGCCATCAGTGACGGACAGGGCGATAATTCACCCCTCCACTTT
CDR3 protein: CAISDGQGDNSPLHF

V gene: TRBV12-3/TRBV12-4
clone size: few
J gene: TRBJ1-6
D gene: TRBD1
CDR3 DNA: TGTGCCAGCAGTAGACAGGGACATAATTCACCCCTCCACTTT
CDR3 protein: CASSRQGHNSPLHF

V gene: TRBV2
clone size: few
J gene: TRBJ1-1
D gene: NA
CDR3 DNA: TGTGCCAGCAGGGGGGAACAGGGGAACACTGAAGCTTTCTTT
CDR3 protein: CASRGEQGNTEAFF

V gene: TRBV12-3/TRBV12-4
clone size: few
J gene: TRBJ1-1
D gene: NA
CDR3 DNA: TGTGCCAGCAGCCTCGCGGGCTGGGGAGTTGTGGAAACTGAAGCTTTCTTT
CDR3 protein: CASSLAGWGVVETEAFF

V gene: TRBV12-3/TRBV12-4
clone size: few
J gene: TRBJ1-2
D gene: TRBD1
CDR3 DNA: TGTGCCAGTGGGACAGGGGATTTAGTCTATGGCTACACCTTC
CDR3 protein: CASGTGDLVYGYTF

V gene: TRBV15
clone size: NA
J gene: TRBJ1-6
D gene: NA
CDR3 DNA: TGTGCCACCAGCAGGGACAGTAATAATTCACCCCTCCACTTT
CDR3 protein: CATSRDSNNSPLHF

V gene: TRBV12-3/TRBV12-4
clone size: NA
J gene: TRBJ1-2
D gene: TRBD1
CDR3 DNA: TGTGCCAGCAGAAAACAGGGGATGGACTTAGGCTACACCTTC
CDR3 protein: CASRKQGMDLGYTF